This T cell receptor (beta chain) was profiled in a study of T cells in Graves' hyperthyroidism and ophthalmopathy. Amplification yielded TCR beta CDR3 regions, with RNA transcripts as the source. The study used the HTBI primer set for a first-round RT-PCR of the TCR CDR3. TCRdb redid the calling of the multiplex PCR reads with MiXCR, one entry per CDR3 protein. This sample has a few hundred thousand distinct CDR3 sequences, with about 16% found just once. J was trimmed by 10 bases and V by 10 bases; bases with no gene match: 9. The CDR3 runs to 13 residues. In germline, CDR1 is ENHRY, CDR2 SYGVKD. Diagnosis relied on clinical symptoms, serum thyroxine and TRAb, thyroid ultrasound and orbital computed tomography. Each 10 ml fresh peripheral blood draw supplied the PBMCs.

V gene TRBV10-3 combines with J gene TRBJ1-6, with TRBD1 identical over 8 bases. The material sequenced was blood. The origin of this receptor is a woman aged 25-40 years with Graves' ophthalmopathy. For the CDR3, the DNA is TGTGCCAACAGAGGACAGGGCGAATCACCCCTCCACTTT. Translated: CANRGQGESPLHF.